These 19 T cell receptor beta chains share one sample of origin, sequenced in a study of cytomegalovirus exposure and HLA in healthy donors (dated by TCRdb to 2016 to 2017). Library preparation used the immunoSEQ multiplex PCR assay. The multiplex PCR relied on a mix of 60 forward primers for TCR Vbeta segments and 13 reverse primers for TCR Jbeta segments. TCRdb mirrors the immuneACCESS table, restricted to in-frame sequences. Some clones are absent from its copies; in checked studies, under half trace to an unresolved V gene, and the reason for the others is unknown. This sample comprises about 160,000 clones, under 75% of them detected only once. Approximately 7.1% of the sample comes from the top ten. The sample consisted of PBMCs. The receptors stem from a man in his forties in good health and CMV-seropositive.

This clone was detected once. This chain links TRBV4-3 with TRBJ2-1, with 8 bases that match TRBD2. The CDR3 spans 17 residues. V shed 3 bases and J 4 bases; nucleotides not matched to a gene: 11. Germline V gene sequence: CDR1 LGHNA, CDR2 YSLEER. The CDR3, as DNA: TGCGCCAGCAGCCAGATCGGGCGGGGGGCACGGTACAATGAGCAGTTCTTC. It translates to CASSQIGRGARYNEQFF.

V gene TRBV9 combines with J gene TRBJ2-2, with 7 bases aligning to TRBD2. V shed 4 bases, J shed 7 bases, and the junction held 7 bases outside the gene matches. The CDR3 has 14 residues. In germline, CDR1 is SGDLS, CDR2 YYNGEE. CDR3 in amino acids: CASSPPREGGELFF. The CDR3, as DNA: TGTGCCAGCAGCCCCCCTAGGGAGGGCGGGGAGCTGTTTTTT.

This chain links TRBV18 with TRBJ2-5, with 7 bases matching TRBD2. Germline V gene sequence: CDR1 KGHSH, CDR2 LQKENI. CDR3 length equals 17 residues. The V segment lost 6 bases and the J segment 1 base; nucleotides outside the gene matches: 14. CDR3 DNA sequence: TGTGCCAGCTCCCCCCGGGGGGTCTCGGGGGGCCAAGAGACCCAGTACTTC. Amino acids: CASSPRGVSGGQETQYF.

The chain recombines TRBV6-6 with TRBJ1-1, with D perhaps matching TRBD1 (6 bases). The V gene's germline CDR1 is MNHNY and CDR2 SVGAGI (reference sequence). V was clipped by 8 bases and J by 5 bases, with 12 bases between them. The CDR3 contains 12 residues. CDR3 region: CASGGSRTEAFF. The CDR3 bases are TGTGCCAGCGGGGGCAGCCGTACTGAAGCTTTCTTT.

The rearrangement joins TRBV5-1 to TRBJ1-2, with D hard to call. V lost 2 bases to trimming and J lost 2 bases, with 7 bases between them. The CDR3 has 13 amino acids. Germline CDR1 reads SGHRS; CDR2 reads YFSETQ. The CDR3 here is CASSFGGNYGYTF. CDR3 in DNA: TGCGCCAGCAGCTTTGGCGGAAACTATGGCTACACCTTC.

J is TRBJ1-1 and V is TRBV6-5; 7 bases agree with TRBD1. Germline V gene sequence: CDR1 MNHEY, CDR2 SVGAGI. The CDR3 totals 15 residues. V gave up 2 bases and J gave up 6 bases; unmatched junction bases: 9. In DNA form, the CDR3 reads TGTGCCAGCAGTTACAGGGGGCCCCATAGTCCTGAAGCTTTCTTT. It specifies CASSYRGPHSPEAFF.

This clone was counted between two and nine times. The chain recombines TRBV7-2 with TRBJ1-3; 8 bases are a match to TRBD1. Germline trimming cut 4 bases from V and 0 bases from J; bases unmatched to any gene: 11. Germline values: CDR1 SGHTA, CDR2 FQGNSA. The CDR3 is made up of 18 amino acids. CDR3 region: CASSSGGRGQTSGNTIYF. The CDR3 nucleotides are TGTGCCAGCAGCTCGGGGGGCAGGGGGCAAACCTCTGGAAACACCATATATTTT.

This clone was observed once. This chain's CDR3 is CASSELAGTTDTQYF. The CDR3 coding sequence is TGTGCCAGCAGTGAGTTAGCGGGGACCACAGATACGCAGTATTTT. The chain is built from TRBV2 and TRBJ2-3, with 8 bases matching TRBD2. The CDR3 runs to 15 residues. Germline trimming cut 3 bases from V and 2 bases from J; bases unmatched to any gene: 4. Germline V gives CDR1 SNHLY, CDR2 FYNNEI.

This clone was picked up many times. The V gene is TRBV6-1, the J gene TRBJ2-7; D might be TRBD1 (5 bases). The CDR3 consists of 13 residues. Germline V gives CDR1 MNHNS, CDR2 SASEGT. Trimming stripped 5 bases from V and 1 base from J, with 9 bases between. Here the CDR3 DNA reads TGTGCCAGCAGTCCCAGGGTTTCCTACGAGCAGTACTTC. It yields the protein CASSPRVSYEQYF.

The chain recombines TRBV4-2 with TRBJ2-1; 12 bases are a match to TRBD1. V shed 3 bases and J 7 bases; nucleotides not matched to a gene: 4. The V gene's germline CDR1 is LGHNA and CDR2 YNFKEQ. The CDR3 covers 15 residues. The chain's CDR3 is CASSQPGQGANEQFF. CDR3 nucleotide sequence: TGTGCCAGCAGCCAGCCGGGACAGGGGGCTAATGAGCAGTTCTTC.

The V and J genes are TRBV5-1 and TRBJ1-1; D might be TRBD1 (5 bases). V lost 1 base and J lost 5, with 15 bases in between. CDR1 and CDR2 from the germline V gene are SGHRS and YFSETQ. The CDR3 is made up of 15 amino acids. The CDR3 sequence: CASSLQGGGRTEAFF. The CDR3 nucleotides are TGCGCCAGCAGCTTGCAGGGCGGTGGAAGGACTGAAGCTTTCTTT.

This chain links TRBV7-9 with TRBJ2-1, with TRBD2 matching over 8 bases. With 1 base clipped from V and 7 bases from J, the junction kept 3 bases outside the gene matches. CDR1 and CDR2 from the germline V gene are SEHNR and FQNEAQ (reference sequence). The CDR3 loop spans 14 amino acids. CDR3 residues: CASSLGLARNEQFF. DNA for the CDR3: TGTGCCAGCAGCTTAGGACTAGCGAGGAATGAGCAGTTCTTC. The full variable domain, rest sourced from reference TRBV7-9 and TRBJ2-1, is DTGVSQNPRHKITKRGQNVTFRCDPISEHNRLYWYRQTLGQGPEFLTYFQNEAQLEKSRLLSDRFSAERPKGSFSTLEIQRTEQGDSAMYLCASSLGLARNEQFFGPGTRLTVL.

The rearrangement joins TRBV9 to TRBJ2-3; D possibly corresponds to TRBD2 (5 bases). Between the trimmed V and J ends, which lost 4 bases and 1 base, there was a span of 10 bases. Germline V gene sequence: CDR1 SGDLS, CDR2 YYNGEE. The CDR3 has 14 residues. The CDR3 loop is CASSPAGGTDTQYF. CDR3 DNA: TGTGCCAGCAGCCCAGCCGGGGGCACAGATACGCAGTATTTT. The full variable domain, completed using reference TRBV9 and TRBJ2-3, is DSGVTQTPKHLITATGQRVTLRCSPRSGDLSVYWYQQSLDQGLQFLIQYYNGEERAKGNILERFSAQQFPDLHSELNLSSLELGDSALYFCASSPAGGTDTQYFGPGTRLTVL.

This sequence joins TRBV5-6 and TRBJ2-5; 15 bases match TRBD2. The V gene's germline CDR1 is SGHDT and CDR2 YYEEEE. Trimming removed 7 bases from V and 5 bases from J; junction bases left unmatched: 12. The length of the CDR3 is 17 residues. The CDR3, as DNA: TGTGCCAGCCCCCCCTGGACTAGCGGGGGGGGGTGGGAGACCCAGTACTTC. Translated: CASPPWTSGGGWETQYF. Based on the CDR3 plus reference TRBV5-6 and TRBJ2-5, the full variable domain is DAGVTQSPTHLIKTRGQQVTLRCSPKSGHDTVSWYQQALGQGPQFIFQYYEEEERQRGNFPDRFSGHQFPNYSSELNVNALLLGDSALYLCASPPWTSGGGWETQYFGPGTRLLVL.

The CDR3 reads CASSLRGPGDTQYF. The CDR3 region has the DNA TGTGCCAGCAGCCTGCGGGGGCCGGGGGATACGCAGTATTTT. The chain couples TRBV7-2 to TRBJ2-3; a possible D gene is TRBD2 (7 bases). Germline V lookup: CDR1 SGHTA, CDR2 FQGNSA. The V end was cut by 5 bases, the J end by 6 bases, with 15 bases between. This CDR3 has 14 residues. The variable domain in full, with the rest retrieved from reference TRBV7-2 and TRBJ2-3, is GAGVSQSPSNKVTEKGKDVELRCDPISGHTALYWYRQSLGQGLEFLIYFQGNSAPDKSGLPSDRFSAERTGGSVSTLTIQRTQQEDSAVYLCASSLRGPGDTQYFGPGTRLTVL.

This chain connects TRBV6-1 to TRBJ2-5; 7 nucleotides agree with TRBD1. J lost 4 bases, V lost 5 bases, and 10 bases had no gene match. The CDR3 sequence is 15 residues long. The germline V gene has CDR1 MNHNS and CDR2 SASEGT. CDR3 residues: CASSSPDRVGETQYF. The CDR3 coding sequence is TGTGCCAGCAGTAGCCCCGACAGGGTTGGAGAGACCCAGTACTTC.

A few counts support this clone. The J gene is TRBJ1-6, the V gene TRBV6-6; D remains unclear. From germline, CDR1 is MNHNY and CDR2 SVGAGI (reference sequence). The CDR3 consists of 15 residues. The ends were cut back, 2 bases at V and 10 bases at J, with 15 bases in the middle. This chain's CDR3 is CASSYEDIGGSPLHF. The CDR3 region has the DNA TGTGCCAGCAGTTACGAGGATATTGGAGGCTCACCCCTCCACTTT.

The rearrangement links TRBV4-1 to TRBJ2-1, with a weak D call TRBD2 (6 bases). Trimming shortened V by 6 bases and J by 6 bases, and 6 bases separated the two germline ends. This CDR3 is built from 11 residues. Germline V gene sequence: CDR1 MGHRA, CDR2 YSYEKL. CDR3 sequence reads: CASRTSNEQFF. The CDR3 DNA sequence: TGCGCCAGCAGGACTAGCAATGAGCAGTTCTTC.

This clone was seen a few times. J is TRBJ2-7 and V is TRBV5-4; 11 bases line up with TRBD2. Germline V gene data show CDR1 as SGHNT and CDR2 as YYREEE (reference sequence). The CDR3 is 17 amino acids. Unmatched junction bases numbered 7, after V lost 2 bases and J lost 0 bases. CDR3 region: CASSFGLAGLLSYEQYF. CDR3 coding DNA: TGTGCCAGCAGCTTCGGACTAGCGGGCCTACTCTCCTACGAGCAGTACTTC. Full variable domain (missing parts from reference TRBV5-4 and TRBJ2-7): ETGVTQSPTHLIKTRGQQVTLRCSSQSGHNTVSWYQQALGQGPQFIFQYYREEENGRGNFPPRFSGLQFPNYSSELNVNALELDDSALYLCASSFGLAGLLSYEQYFGPGTRLTVT.